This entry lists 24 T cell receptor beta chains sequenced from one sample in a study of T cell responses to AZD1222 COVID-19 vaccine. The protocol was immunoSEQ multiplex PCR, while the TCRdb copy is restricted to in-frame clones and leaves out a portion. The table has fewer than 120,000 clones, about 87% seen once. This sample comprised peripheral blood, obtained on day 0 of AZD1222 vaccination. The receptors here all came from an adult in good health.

CDR3 nucleotide sequence: TGTGCCAGCAGCTTCCGGGACAGAATAAGCTACACCTTC. It encodes CASSFRDRISYTF. V is TRBV7-9 and J is TRBJ1-2; 7 nucleotides agree with TRBD1. The CDR3 covers 13 residues. CDR1 SEHNR and CDR2 FQNEAQ come from the germline V gene (reference sequence). V shed 3 bases and J 9 bases; nucleotides not matched to a gene: 7.

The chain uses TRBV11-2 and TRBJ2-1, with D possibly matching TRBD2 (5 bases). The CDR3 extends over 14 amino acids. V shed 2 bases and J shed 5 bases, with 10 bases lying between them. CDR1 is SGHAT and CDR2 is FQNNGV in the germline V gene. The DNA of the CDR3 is TGTGCCAGCAGCTTATCGGGGATAGACAATGAGCAGTTCTTC. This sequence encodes CASSLSGIDNEQFF.

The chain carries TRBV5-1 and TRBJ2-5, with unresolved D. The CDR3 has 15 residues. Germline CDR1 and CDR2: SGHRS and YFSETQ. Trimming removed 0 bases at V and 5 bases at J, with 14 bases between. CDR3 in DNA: TGCGCCAGCAGCTTGGACTCCACGACCGAGGAGACCCAGTACTTC. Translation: CASSLDSTTEETQYF.

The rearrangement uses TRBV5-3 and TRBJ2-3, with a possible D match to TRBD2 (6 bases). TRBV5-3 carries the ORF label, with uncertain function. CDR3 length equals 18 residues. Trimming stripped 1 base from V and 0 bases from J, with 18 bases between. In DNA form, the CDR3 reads TGTGCCAGAAGCTTGATAGCGGACCCAGACACTAGCACAGATACGCAGTATTTT. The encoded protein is CARSLIADPDTSTDTQYF.

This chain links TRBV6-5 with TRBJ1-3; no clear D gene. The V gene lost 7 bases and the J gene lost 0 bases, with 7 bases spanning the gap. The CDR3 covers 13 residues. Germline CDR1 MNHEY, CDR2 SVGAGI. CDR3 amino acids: CASNEFSGNTIYF. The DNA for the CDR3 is TGTGCCAGCAACGAATTCTCTGGAAACACCATATATTTT.

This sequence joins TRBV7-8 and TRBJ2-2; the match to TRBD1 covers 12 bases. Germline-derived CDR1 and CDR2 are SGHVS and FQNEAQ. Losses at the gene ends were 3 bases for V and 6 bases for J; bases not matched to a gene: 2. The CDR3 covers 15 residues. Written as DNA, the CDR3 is TGTGCCAGCAGCTTCGGGACAGGGGGCCCCGGGGAGCTGTTTTTT. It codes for CASSFGTGGPGELFF.

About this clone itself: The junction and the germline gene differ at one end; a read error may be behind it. The chain's CDR3 is CSVEGGLGSYNEQFF. The CDR3 nucleotides are TGCAGCGTGGAAGGGGGGTTAGGGTCTTACAATGAGCAGTTCTTC. The rearrangement uses TRBV29-1 and TRBJ2-1, with D perhaps given as TRBD1 or TRBD2 (6 bases each). The length of the CDR3 is 15 residues. Germline V lookup: CDR1 SQVTM, CDR2 ANQGSEA.

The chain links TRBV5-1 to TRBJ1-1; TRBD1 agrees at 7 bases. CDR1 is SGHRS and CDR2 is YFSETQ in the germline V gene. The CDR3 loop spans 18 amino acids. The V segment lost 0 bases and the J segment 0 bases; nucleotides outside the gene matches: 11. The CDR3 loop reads CASSLVLGGATMNTEAFF. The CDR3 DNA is TGCGCCAGCAGCTTGGTATTAGGGGGCGCGACGATGAACACTGAAGCTTTCTTT. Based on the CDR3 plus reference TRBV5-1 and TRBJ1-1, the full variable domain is KAGVTQTPRYLIKTRGQQVTLSCSPISGHRSVSWYQQTPGQGLQFLFEYFSETQRNKGNFPGRFSGRQFSNSRSEMNVSTLELGDSALYLCASSLVLGGATMNTEAFFGQGTRLTVV.

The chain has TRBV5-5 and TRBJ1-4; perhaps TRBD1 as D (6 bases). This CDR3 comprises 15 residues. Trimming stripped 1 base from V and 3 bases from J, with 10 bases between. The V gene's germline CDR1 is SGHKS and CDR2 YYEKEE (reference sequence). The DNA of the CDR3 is TGTGCCAGCAGCTTGATGGAGGGGGCTAATGAAAAACTGTTTTTT. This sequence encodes CASSLMEGANEKLFF.

For the CDR3, the DNA is TGTGCCACCAGGCGGGACAGCACCGGGGAGCTGTTTTTT. Translating gives CATRRDSTGELFF. The rearrangement uses TRBV10-3 and TRBJ2-2, with D possibly matching TRBD1 (7 bases). The CDR3 consists of 13 residues. Trimming removed 10 bases from V and 4 bases from J, with 13 bases in between. CDR1 and CDR2 (germline): ENHRY, SYGVKD.

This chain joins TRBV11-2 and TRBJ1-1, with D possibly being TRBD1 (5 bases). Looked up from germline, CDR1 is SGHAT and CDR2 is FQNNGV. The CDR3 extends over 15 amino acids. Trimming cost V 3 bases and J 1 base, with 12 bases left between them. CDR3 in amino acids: CASSFRPGTNTEAFF. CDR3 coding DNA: TGTGCCAGCAGCTTTCGGCCAGGGACGAACACTGAAGCTTTCTTT.

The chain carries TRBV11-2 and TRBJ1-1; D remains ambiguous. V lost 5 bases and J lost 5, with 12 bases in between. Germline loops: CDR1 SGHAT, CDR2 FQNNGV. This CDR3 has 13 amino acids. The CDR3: CASSPQKGTEAFF. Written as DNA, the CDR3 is TGTGCCAGCAGCCCACAAAAAGGAACTGAAGCTTTCTTT.

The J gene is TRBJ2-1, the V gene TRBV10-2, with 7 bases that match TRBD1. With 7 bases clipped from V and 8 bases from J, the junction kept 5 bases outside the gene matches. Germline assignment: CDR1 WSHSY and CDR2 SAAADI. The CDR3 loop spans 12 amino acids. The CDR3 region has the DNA TGCGCCAGCACCGACAGGGTGGATGAGCAGTTCTTC. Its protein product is CASTDRVDEQFF.

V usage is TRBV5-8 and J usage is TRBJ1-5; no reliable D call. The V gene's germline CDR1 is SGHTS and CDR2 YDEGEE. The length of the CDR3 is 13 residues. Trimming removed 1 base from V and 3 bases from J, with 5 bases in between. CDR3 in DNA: TGTGCCAGCAGCTTGACAGACAATCAGCCCCAGCATTTT. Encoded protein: CASSLTDNQPQHF.

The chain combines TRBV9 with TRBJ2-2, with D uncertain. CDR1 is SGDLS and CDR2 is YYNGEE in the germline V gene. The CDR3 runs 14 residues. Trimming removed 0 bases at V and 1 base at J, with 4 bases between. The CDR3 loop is CASSVVGNTGELFF. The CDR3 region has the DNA TGTGCCAGCAGCGTAGTTGGGAACACCGGGGAGCTGTTTTTT.

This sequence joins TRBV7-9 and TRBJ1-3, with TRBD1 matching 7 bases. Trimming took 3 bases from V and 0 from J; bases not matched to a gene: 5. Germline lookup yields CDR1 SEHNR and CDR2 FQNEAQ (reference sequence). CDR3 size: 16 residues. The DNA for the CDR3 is TGTGCCAGCAGCTTGGGGGACAGATCCTCTGGAAACACCATATATTTT. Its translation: CASSLGDRSSGNTIYF.

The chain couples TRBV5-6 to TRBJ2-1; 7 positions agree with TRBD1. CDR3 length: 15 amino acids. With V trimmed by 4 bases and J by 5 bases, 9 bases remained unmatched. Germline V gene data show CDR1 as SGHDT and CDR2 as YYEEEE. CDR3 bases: TGTGCCAGCAGCACCCGGGACAGCCTAAACAATGAGCAGTTCTTC. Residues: CASSTRDSLNNEQFF.

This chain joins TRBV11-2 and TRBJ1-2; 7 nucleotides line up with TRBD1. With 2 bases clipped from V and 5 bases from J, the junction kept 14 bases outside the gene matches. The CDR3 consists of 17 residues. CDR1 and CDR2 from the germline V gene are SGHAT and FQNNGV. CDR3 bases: TGTGCCAGCAGCTTAACGGCCAGGGCAGGGGGACAATATGGCTACACCTTC. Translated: CASSLTARAGGQYGYTF.

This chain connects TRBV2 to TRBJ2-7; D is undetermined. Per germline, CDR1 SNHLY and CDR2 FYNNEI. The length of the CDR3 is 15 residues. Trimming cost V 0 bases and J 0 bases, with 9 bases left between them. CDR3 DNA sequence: TGTGCCAGCAGTGAAGCCGACACGATCTCCTACGAGCAGTACTTC. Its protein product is CASSEADTISYEQYF.

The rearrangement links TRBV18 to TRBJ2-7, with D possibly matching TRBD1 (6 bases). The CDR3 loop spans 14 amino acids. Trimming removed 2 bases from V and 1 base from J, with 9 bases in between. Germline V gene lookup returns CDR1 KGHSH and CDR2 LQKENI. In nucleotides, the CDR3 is TGTGCCAGCTCACCAGATCAGGGGTCCTACGAGCAGTACTTC. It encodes CASSPDQGSYEQYF.

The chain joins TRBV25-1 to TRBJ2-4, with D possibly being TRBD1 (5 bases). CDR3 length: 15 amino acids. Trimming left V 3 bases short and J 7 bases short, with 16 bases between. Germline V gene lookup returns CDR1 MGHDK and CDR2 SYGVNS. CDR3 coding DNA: TGTGCCAGCAGTGACTTCAGGGTTTCAGGGAACATTCAGTACTTC. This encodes CASSDFRVSGNIQYF.

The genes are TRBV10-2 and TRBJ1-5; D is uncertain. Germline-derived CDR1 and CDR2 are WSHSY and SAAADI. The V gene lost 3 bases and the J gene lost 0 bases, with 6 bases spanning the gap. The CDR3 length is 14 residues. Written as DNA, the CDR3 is TGCGCCAGCAGTGAATATGCTAGCAATCAGCCCCAGCATTTT. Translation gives CASSEYASNQPQHF.

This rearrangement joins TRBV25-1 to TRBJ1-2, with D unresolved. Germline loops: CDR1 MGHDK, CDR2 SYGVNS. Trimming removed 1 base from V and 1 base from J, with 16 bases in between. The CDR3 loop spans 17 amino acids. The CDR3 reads CASSEWASDKNNYGYTF. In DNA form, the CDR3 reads TGTGCCAGCAGTGAATGGGCCAGCGACAAAAATAACTATGGCTACACCTTC.

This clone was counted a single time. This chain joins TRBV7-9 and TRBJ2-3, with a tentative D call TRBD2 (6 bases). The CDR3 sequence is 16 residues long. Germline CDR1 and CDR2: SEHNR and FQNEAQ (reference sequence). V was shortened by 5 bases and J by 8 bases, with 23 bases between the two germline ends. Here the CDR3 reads CASSPAGPGATGTQYF. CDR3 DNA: TGTGCCAGCAGCCCCGCGGGGCCCGGGGCGACGGGTACGCAGTATTTT.